These 3 T cell receptor beta chains were all obtained from the same sample, sequenced in a study of long-term antiretroviral therapy in people with HIV (dated by TCRdb to between 2021 and 2024). The immunoSEQ hsTCRB v3.0 assay was used at survey level resolution to sequence the TRB variable region. TCRdb limited this immuneACCESS table to in-frame rearrangements with V and J called. A share of clones is missing; checked studies link under half to unresolved V genes, and the rest is unexplained. Across this sample there are 15,000 to 20,000 clones, with more than 70% seen only once. The top ten constitute 4.5% of the sample. The specimen was unsorted PBMCs, collected 0.1 years before starting antiretroviral therapy. Receptors were obtained from a man younger than 35 with HIV.

The J gene is TRBJ1-4, the V gene TRBV19; D is unresolved. The germline V and J ends were trimmed by 2 bases and 6 bases, with 10 bases remaining between them. This CDR3 spans 14 amino acids. Looked up from germline, CDR1 is LNHDA and CDR2 is SQIVND (reference sequence). Here the CDR3 DNA reads TGTGCCAGTAGTATACAAAAAGACCATGAAAAACTGTTTTTT. It translates to CASSIQKDHEKLFF. Full variable domain (rest looked up from reference TRBV19 and TRBJ1-4): DGGITQSPKYLFRKEGQNVTLSCEQNLNHDAMYWYRQDPGQGLRLIYYSQIVNDFQKGDIAEGYSVSREKKESFPLTVTSAQKNPTAFYLCASSIQKDHEKLFFGSGTQLSVL.

The CDR3 DNA reads TGTGCCAGCAGTGGCTCGGGTGTGGGCACTGAAGCTTTCTTT. Its translation: CASSGSGVGTEAFF. J is TRBJ1-1 and V is TRBV2; D uncertain. Germline V CDR1 and CDR2: SNHLY, FYNNEI. The CDR3 extends over 14 amino acids. V was cut by 4 bases and J by 4 bases, with 13 bases left in between.

This clone is a singleton in its sample. This sequence joins TRBV2 and TRBJ2-3; D possibly corresponds to TRBD2 (5 bases). V was cut by 4 bases and J by 5 bases, with 10 bases left in between. The CDR3 is made up of 13 amino acids. Looked up from germline, CDR1 is SNHLY and CDR2 is FYNNEI. CDR3 amino acids: CASSGPAEDTQYF. Here the CDR3 DNA reads TGTGCCAGCAGTGGGCCAGCGGAAGATACGCAGTATTTT.